A selection of T cell receptor beta chains follows, all from one sample in a study of identical twins. TCRdb passed the 5' RACE reads through MiXCR, listing each CDR3 protein once. The sample holds some 250,000 distinct CDR3 sequences, 5.5% to 7.5% seen once. The same data also went into a second study, on T cells expressing NK-cell markers.

Material: CD8+ T cells sorted from blood. The receptors originated from a woman aged 18-30 years in good health. Both conserved end residues are trimmed from each CDR3.

V: TRBV7-8
CDR3: ASSLRGVADTQY

V: TRBV2
CDR3: ASRSGTEMNTEAF

V: TRBV14
CDR3: ASSPWTASYNEQF

V: TRBV12-3/TRBV12-4
CDR3: ASSLGGSTDTQY

V: TRBV20-1
CDR3: SAEGESSYEQY

V: TRBV5-1
CDR3: ASSLDLGSFDEQF

V: TRBV10-3
CDR3: AISEWGTDLYT

V: TRBV12-3/TRBV12-4
CDR3: ASSPDRVPEAF

V: TRBV7-3
CDR3: ASSYDATDTQY

V: TRBV7-8
CDR3: ASSPPIAYEQY

V: TRBV18
CDR3: ASSPPTSGRQFFFYEQY

V: TRBV5-6
CDR3: ASSSRTVKTQY

V: TRBV12-3/TRBV12-4
CDR3: ASSFLATNTEAF

V: TRBV12-3/TRBV12-4
CDR3: ASSLDREGETQY

V: TRBV7-6
CDR3: ASSSGTRSYEQY

V: TRBV11-2
CDR3: ASSSPGGELF

V: TRBV9
CDR3: ASSDTGEWDTEAF

V: TRBV9
CDR3: ASSRPGLAGLGEQF

V: TRBV27
CDR3: ATGLTLYEQF

V: TRBV12-3/TRBV12-4
CDR3: ASRTDLNTGELF

V: TRBV30
CDR3: AWSLAGVAYEQY

V: TRBV5-6
CDR3: ASSSGLADYNEQF

V: TRBV9
CDR3: ASSVVGEPTGELF

V: TRBV27
CDR3: ASRQGAGDYGYT

V: TRBV6-1
CDR3: ASSPTPSGIYNEQF

V: TRBV10-3
CDR3: AISAERQKYNEQF

V: TRBV3-1
CDR3: ASSQDLLAGVTDTQY

V: TRBV28
CDR3: ASSPGSNSPLH

V: TRBV6-1
CDR3: ASSASYLTSGNKGGEQF

V: TRBV28
CDR3: ASSLMGGMTDTQY

V: TRBV12-3/TRBV12-4
CDR3: ASSLAAFEQF

V: TRBV20-1
CDR3: SALAGRGSSHEQY

V: TRBV29-1
CDR3: SGRGPEAF

V: TRBV11-2
CDR3: ASSLLLAGGWGSYNEQF

V: TRBV27
CDR3: ASSLFSGANTGELF

V: TRBV3-1
CDR3: ASSQERRGARNEQF

V: TRBV11-2
CDR3: ASSLEGTSGGGADTQY

V: TRBV7-9
CDR3: ASSHIGTMGATEAF

V: TRBV5-6
CDR3: ASSLDRAGSPLH

V: TRBV20-1
CDR3: SASLQGPGTEAF

V: TRBV20-1
CDR3: SAGGAGGRYEQY